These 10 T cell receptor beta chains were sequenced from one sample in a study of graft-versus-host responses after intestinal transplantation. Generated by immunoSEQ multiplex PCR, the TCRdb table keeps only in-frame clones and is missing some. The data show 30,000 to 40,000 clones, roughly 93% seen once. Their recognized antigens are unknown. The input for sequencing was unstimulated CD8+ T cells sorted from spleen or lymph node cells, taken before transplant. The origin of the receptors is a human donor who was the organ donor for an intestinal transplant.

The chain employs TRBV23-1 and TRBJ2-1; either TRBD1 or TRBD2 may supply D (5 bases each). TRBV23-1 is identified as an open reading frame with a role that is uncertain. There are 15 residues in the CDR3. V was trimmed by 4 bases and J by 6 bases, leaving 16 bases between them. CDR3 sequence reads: CASSLEDSGSNEQFF. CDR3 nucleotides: TGCGCCAGCAGTCTTGAGGACTCAGGGTCCAATGAGCAGTTCTTC.

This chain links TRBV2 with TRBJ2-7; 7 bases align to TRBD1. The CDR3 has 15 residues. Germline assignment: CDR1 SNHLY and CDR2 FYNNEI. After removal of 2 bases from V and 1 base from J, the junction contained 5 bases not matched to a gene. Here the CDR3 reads CASSELDRPSYEQYF. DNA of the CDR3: TGTGCCAGCAGTGAATTGGACAGGCCTTCCTACGAGCAGTACTTC.

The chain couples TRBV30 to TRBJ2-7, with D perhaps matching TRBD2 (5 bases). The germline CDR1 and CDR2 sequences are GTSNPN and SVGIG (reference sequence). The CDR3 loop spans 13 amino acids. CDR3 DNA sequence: TGTGCGACAAACAGCGGTCTCTCCTACGAGCAGTACTTC. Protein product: CATNSGLSYEQYF. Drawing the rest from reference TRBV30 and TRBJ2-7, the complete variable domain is SQTIHQWPATLVQPVGSPLSLECTVEGTSNPNLYWYRQAAGRGLQLLFYSVGIGQISSEVPQNLSASRPQDRQFILSSKKLLLSDSGFYLCATNSGLSYEQYFGPGTRLTVT.

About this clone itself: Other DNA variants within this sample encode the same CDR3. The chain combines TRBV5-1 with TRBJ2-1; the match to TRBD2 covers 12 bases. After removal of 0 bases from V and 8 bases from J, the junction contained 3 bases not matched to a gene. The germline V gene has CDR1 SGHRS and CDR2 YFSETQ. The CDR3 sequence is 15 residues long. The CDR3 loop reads CASSLVLAGGYEQFF. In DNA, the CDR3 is TGCGCCAGCAGCTTGGTGCTAGCGGGAGGGTATGAGCAGTTCTTC.

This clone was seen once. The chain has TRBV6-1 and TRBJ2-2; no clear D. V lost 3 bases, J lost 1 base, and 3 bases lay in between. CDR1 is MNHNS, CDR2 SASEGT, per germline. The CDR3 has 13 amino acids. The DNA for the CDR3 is TGTGCCAGCAGTGACAGGAACACCGGGGAGCTGTTTTTT. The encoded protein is CASSDRNTGELFF.

The chain's CDR3 is CASSLNKAYEQYF. In DNA form, the CDR3 reads TGTGCCAGCAGTTTAAACAAGGCCTACGAGCAGTACTTC. The rearrangement links TRBV27 to TRBJ2-7; no definite D call. The V and J ends lost 2 bases and 2 bases respectively, with 7 bases between them. The CDR3 length is 13 residues. Germline V gene sequence: CDR1 MNHEY, CDR2 SMNVEV (reference sequence).

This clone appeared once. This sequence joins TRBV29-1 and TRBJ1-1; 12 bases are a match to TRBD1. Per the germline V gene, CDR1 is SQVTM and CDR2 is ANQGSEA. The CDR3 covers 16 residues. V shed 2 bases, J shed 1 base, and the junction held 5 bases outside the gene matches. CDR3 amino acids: CSVEPRGQGANTEAFF. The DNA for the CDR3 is TGCAGCGTTGAACCTAGGGGACAGGGGGCGAACACTGAAGCTTTCTTT.

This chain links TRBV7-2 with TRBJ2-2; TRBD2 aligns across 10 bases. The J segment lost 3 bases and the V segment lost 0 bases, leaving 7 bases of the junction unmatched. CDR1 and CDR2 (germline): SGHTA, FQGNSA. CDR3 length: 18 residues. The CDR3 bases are TGTGCCAGCAGCTTAGCGCCGCTAGCGGGAGATGACACCGGGGAGCTGTTTTTT. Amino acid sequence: CASSLAPLAGDDTGELFF.

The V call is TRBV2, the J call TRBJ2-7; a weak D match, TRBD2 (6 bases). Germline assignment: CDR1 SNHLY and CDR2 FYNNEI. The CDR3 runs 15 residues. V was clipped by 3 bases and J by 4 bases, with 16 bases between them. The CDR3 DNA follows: TGTGCCAGCAGTGAGGATGACCTAGGGACTTACGAGCAGTACTTC. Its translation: CASSEDDLGTYEQYF.

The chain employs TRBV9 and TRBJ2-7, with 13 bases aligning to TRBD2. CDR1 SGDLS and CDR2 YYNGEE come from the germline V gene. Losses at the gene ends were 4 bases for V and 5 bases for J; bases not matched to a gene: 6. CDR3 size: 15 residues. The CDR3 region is CASSTGTSGNNEQYF. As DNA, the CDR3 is TGTGCCAGCAGCACTGGGACTAGCGGGAATAACGAGCAGTACTTC.